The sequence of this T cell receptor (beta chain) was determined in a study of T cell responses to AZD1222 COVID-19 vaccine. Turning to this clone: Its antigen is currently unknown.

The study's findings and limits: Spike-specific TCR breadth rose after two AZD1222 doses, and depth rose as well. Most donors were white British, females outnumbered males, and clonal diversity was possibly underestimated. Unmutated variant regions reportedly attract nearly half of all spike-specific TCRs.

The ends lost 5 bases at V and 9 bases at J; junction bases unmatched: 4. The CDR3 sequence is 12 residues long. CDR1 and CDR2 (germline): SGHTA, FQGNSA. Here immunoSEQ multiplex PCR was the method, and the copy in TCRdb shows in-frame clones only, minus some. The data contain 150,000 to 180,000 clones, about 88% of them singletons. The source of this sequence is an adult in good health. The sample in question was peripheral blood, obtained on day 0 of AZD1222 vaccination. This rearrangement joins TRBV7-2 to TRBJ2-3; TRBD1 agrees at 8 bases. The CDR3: CASSPDRGTQYF. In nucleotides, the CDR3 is TGTGCCAGCAGCCCAGACAGGGGCACGCAGTATTTT.